This entry lists 32 T cell receptor beta chains sequenced from one sample in a study of Ad26.COV2.S vaccination and SARS-CoV-2 variants. Treatment denoted: about 20 received Ad26.COV2.S at low or high dose, single or two shots; several received placebo; per-sample allocation not given. Day 63 after the first vaccine or placebo injection was the time point for sampling. Sequenced by immunoSEQ multiplex PCR; TCRdb stores in-frame clones only, minus some. Of some 290,000 clones in the sample, 85% are singletons; the top ten hold 2% to 2.5%. The starting material was peripheral blood, obtained in a trial of Ad26.COV2.S vaccine versus placebo. These receptors were obtained from a person aged 18-60 years who received the Ad26.COV2.S COVID-19 vaccine or a placebo.

This chain links TRBV7-9 with TRBJ1-5; D call uncertain. Germline CDR1 SEHNR, CDR2 FQNEAQ (reference sequence). The CDR3 has 13 amino acids. With 5 bases removed from V and 1 base from J, the gap between germline ends came to 6 bases. The CDR3: CASSVDSNQPQHF. The CDR3, as DNA: TGTGCCAGCAGCGTGGACAGCAATCAGCCCCAGCATTTT.

V is TRBV18 and J is TRBJ1-5; 9 bases are shared with TRBD1. V shed 6 bases and J 0 bases; nucleotides not matched to a gene: 12. There are 18 residues in the CDR3. CDR1 KGHSH and CDR2 LQKENI come from the germline V gene. Here the CDR3 reads CASSWGRTGEYSNQPQHF. For the CDR3, the DNA is TGTGCCAGCTCCTGGGGCCGGACAGGGGAATATAGCAATCAGCCCCAGCATTTT. The full variable domain, with the rest looked up from reference TRBV18 and TRBJ1-5, is NAGVMQNPRHLVRRRGQEARLRCSPMKGHSHVYWYRQLPEEGLKFMVYLQKENIIDESGMPKERFSAEFPKEGPSILRIQQVVRGDSAAYFCASSWGRTGEYSNQPQHFGDGTRLSIL.

The rearrangement joins TRBV7-3 to TRBJ2-2, with TRBD2 matching over 13 bases. With 0 bases clipped from V and 4 bases from J, the junction kept 5 bases outside the gene matches. CDR1 is SGHTA and CDR2 is FQGTGA in the germline V gene. The CDR3 consists of 18 residues. The CDR3 DNA reads TGTGCCAGCAGCTTAACCGCGACTAGCGGGGGGTCCACCGGGGAGCTGTTTTTT. Amino acids: CASSLTATSGGSTGELFF.

The table lists this clone with a few counts. The chain couples TRBV7-2 to TRBJ1-6; perhaps TRBD1 as D (6 bases). Trimming removed 5 bases at V and 10 bases at J, with 9 bases between. Germline CDR1 SGHTA, CDR2 FQGNSA. The CDR3 length is 12 residues. Here the CDR3 DNA reads TGTGCCAGCAGCATACAGGGATCACCCCTCCACTTT. This codes for CASSIQGSPLHF.

The CDR3 protein is CASRLGQANQPQHF. The CDR3 region has the DNA TGTGCCAGCAGATTAGGACAGGCAAATCAGCCCCAGCATTTT. The rearrangement links TRBV28 to TRBJ1-5; TRBD1 matches 7 bases. Germline values: CDR1 MDHEN, CDR2 SYDVKM. The ends lost 6 bases at V and 4 bases at J; junction bases unmatched: 6. This CDR3 contains 14 residues.

In its sample, this clone was seen a few times. This rearrangement joins TRBV30 to TRBJ2-1; D is unclear. This CDR3 region has 12 residues. Germline lookup yields CDR1 GTSNPN and CDR2 SVGIG (reference sequence). Trimming took off 4 bases at V and 4 bases at J, with 8 bases between the two ends. The CDR3 DNA sequence: TGTGCCTGGAAACGGCTGTACAATGAGCAGTTCTTC. It encodes CAWKRLYNEQFF.

The chain employs TRBV19 and TRBJ1-2; D remains unclear. V was cut by 6 bases and J by 0 bases, with 14 bases left in between. CDR1 is LNHDA and CDR2 is SQIVND in the germline V gene (reference sequence). The CDR3 extends over 15 amino acids. The CDR3 reads CASRHRTYTNYGYTF. The CDR3 DNA reads TGTGCCAGTAGGCATAGAACATACACTAACTATGGCTACACCTTC.

The V gene is TRBV28, the J gene TRBJ2-7, with 8 bases identical to TRBD2. This CDR3 region has 16 residues. Trimming at V came to 5 bases and at J to 0 bases, leaving 9 bases not matched to a gene. Germline V CDR1 and CDR2: MDHEN, SYDVKM. The CDR3 region is CASSPPREGTSYEQYF. The CDR3 nucleotides are TGTGCCAGCAGTCCCCCTCGGGAGGGGACCTCCTACGAGCAGTACTTC.

The chain couples TRBV5-6 to TRBJ1-2; 9 bases map to TRBD1. Germline V gene lookup returns CDR1 SGHDT and CDR2 YYEEEE. This CDR3 region has 14 residues. Germline trimming cut 4 bases from V and 8 bases from J; bases unmatched to any gene: 9. The CDR3 bases are TGTGCCAGCAGCGCGGGACAGGGCCGCTTGGGCTACACCTTC. Amino acid sequence: CASSAGQGRLGYTF.

The chain combines TRBV4-2 with TRBJ2-1, with 7 bases identical to TRBD2. This CDR3 has 19 residues. V shed 1 base, J shed 5 bases, and the junction held 17 bases outside the gene matches. From germline, CDR1 is LGHNA and CDR2 YNFKEQ. In DNA, the CDR3 is TGTGCCAGCAGCCAAGTGGGACTATTCAGGGCCGATGGGGACAATGAGCAGTTCTTC. Translating it yields CASSQVGLFRADGDNEQFF.

The chain joins TRBV24-1 to TRBJ2-2; D possibly corresponds to TRBD2 (5 bases). Germline assignment: CDR1 KGHDR and CDR2 SFDVKD. The CDR3 length is 14 residues. V was pared by 6 bases and J by 2 bases, with 9 bases between. The CDR3 reads CATSPTINTGELFF. The CDR3 DNA reads TGTGCCACCAGTCCGACTATCAACACCGGGGAGCTGTTTTTT.

This clone has more than one count but fewer than ten. This chain connects TRBV5-4 to TRBJ2-1, with 8 nucleotides matching TRBD1. V trimming: 1 base; J trimming: 4 bases; junction bases outside the gene matches: 4. Germline V lookup: CDR1 SGHNT, CDR2 YYREEE (reference sequence). CDR3 length: 15 amino acids. CDR3 nucleotides: TGTGCCAGCAGCTTGATTGGACAGGGATACAATGAGCAGTTCTTC. It yields the protein CASSLIGQGYNEQFF.

The CDR3 spells CASSGSSNNEKLFF. In DNA form, the CDR3 reads TGCGCCAGCAGTGGTTCCAGTAATAATGAAAAACTGTTTTTT. The chain is built from TRBV5-1 and TRBJ1-4; no firm D call. This CDR3 is built from 14 residues. CDR1 and CDR2 from the germline V gene are SGHRS and YFSETQ. Trimming pared 5 bases from V and 4 bases from J, leaving 12 bases between.

This clone was counted between two and nine times. J is TRBJ1-6 and V is TRBV2; a possible D gene is TRBD1 (6 bases). Germline values: CDR1 SNHLY, CDR2 FYNNEI. V lost 11 bases and J lost 7, with 12 bases in between. This CDR3 comprises 12 residues. CDR3 residues: CAAGTRNSPLHF. CDR3 bases: TGTGCCGCCGGGACAAGAAATTCACCCCTCCACTTT.

This chain joins TRBV5-1 and TRBJ2-3; possibly TRBD2 for D (7 bases). Germline V gene data show CDR1 as SGHRS and CDR2 as YFSETQ. This CDR3 contains 15 residues. V was shortened by 4 bases and J by 3 bases, with 15 bases between the two germline ends. The CDR3 DNA sequence: TGCGCCAGCAGCCCCGGGGGGCCAGCGACAGATACGCAGTATTTT. It yields the protein CASSPGGPATDTQYF.

This clone was seen a single time. The chain combines TRBV5-1 with TRBJ1-2; D remains ambiguous. This CDR3 has 13 residues. Germline V lookup: CDR1 SGHRS, CDR2 YFSETQ. V lost 3 bases and J lost 0, with 6 bases in between. CDR3 coding DNA: TGCGCCAGCAGCTCGGCATCTAACTATGGCTACACCTTC. Amino acid sequence: CASSSASNYGYTF.

Worth noting for this clone: At one boundary the junction diverges from the germline segment, which might be a read error. This chain connects TRBV7-7 to TRBJ2-5; D is ambiguous. CDR1 and CDR2 from the germline V gene are SSHAT and FNYEAQ (reference sequence). The CDR3 length is 15 residues. The CDR3 sequence is CASSQFRAREETQYF. The CDR3 coding sequence is TGTGCTAGCAGCCAATTTCGAGCCCGGGAAGAGACCCAGTACTTC.

The CDR3 DNA reads as TGTGCCAGCAGTTTAACTGCCGTCCCAGGCGGCACTGAAGCTTTCTTT. It translates to CASSLTAVPGGTEAFF. The chain carries TRBV27 and TRBJ1-1, with D unresolved. The length of the CDR3 is 16 residues. Trimming removed 2 bases at V and 4 bases at J, with 17 bases between. CDR1 is MNHEY, CDR2 SMNVEV, per germline (reference sequence).

The table lists this clone with a few counts. The chain is built from TRBV28 and TRBJ1-2; 7 nucleotides align to TRBD1. This CDR3 spans 15 amino acids. The J segment lost 7 bases and the V segment lost 3 bases, leaving 11 bases of the junction unmatched. From germline, CDR1 is MDHEN and CDR2 SYDVKM. DNA for the CDR3: TGTGCCAGCAGTTTCCTCAGACAGGGTTCGACTGGCTACACCTTC. This gives the protein CASSFLRQGSTGYTF.

This rearrangement joins TRBV9 to TRBJ1-4, with a tentative D call TRBD1 (5 bases). Trimming removed 0 bases at V and 4 bases at J, with 10 bases between. Germline loops: CDR1 SGDLS, CDR2 YYNGEE. CDR3 length: 15 amino acids. CDR3: CASSVEGSVNEKLFF. In nucleotides, the CDR3 is TGTGCCAGCAGCGTAGAGGGGAGCGTTAATGAAAAACTGTTTTTT.

The V call is TRBV5-1, the J call TRBJ1-5, with 7 bases aligning to TRBD1. This CDR3 has 13 residues. Per germline, CDR1 SGHRS and CDR2 YFSETQ. Germline trimming cut 3 bases from V and 4 bases from J; bases unmatched to any gene: 1. CDR3 sequence (DNA): TGCGCCAGCAGCTCGGGACAGAATCAGCCCCAGCATTTT. Translation: CASSSGQNQPQHF. The full variable domain, completed using reference TRBV5-1 and TRBJ1-5, is KAGVTQTPRYLIKTRGQQVTLSCSPISGHRSVSWYQQTPGQGLQFLFEYFSETQRNKGNFPGRFSGRQFSNSRSEMNVSTLELGDSALYLCASSSGQNQPQHFGDGTRLSIL.

A few counts support this clone. The V gene is TRBV28, the J gene TRBJ1-2; D remains ambiguous. CDR1 is MDHEN and CDR2 is SYDVKM in the germline V gene. The CDR3 sequence is 15 residues long. Deletions cut 6 bases from V and 3 bases from J, with 17 bases between. The CDR3 DNA is TGTGCCAGCAGCCCCGTCGGCACCCTGCACTATGGCTACACCTTC. Translation: CASSPVGTLHYGYTF.

This chain joins TRBV18 and TRBJ1-4; D may be TRBD1 (5 bases). Germline V gene lookup returns CDR1 KGHSH and CDR2 LQKENI. The CDR3 has 17 residues. The germline V and J ends were trimmed by 7 bases and 0 bases, with 18 bases remaining between them. The CDR3 spells CASFPGGTLSTNEKLFF. The CDR3 bases are TGTGCCAGCTTCCCTGGGGGAACGTTGTCAACTAATGAAAAACTGTTTTTT.

The chain joins TRBV28 to TRBJ1-2, with no clear D. Trimming cost V 6 bases and J 8 bases, with 19 bases left between them. Per germline, CDR1 MDHEN and CDR2 SYDVKM. The CDR3 runs to 14 residues. The DNA for the CDR3 is TGTGCCAGCAGAACAGCTGGATTGGTCGGGGGCTACACCTTC. As protein: CASRTAGLVGGYTF.

J is TRBJ2-3 and V is TRBV19, with no clear D. The CDR3 totals 15 residues. CDR1 and CDR2 from the germline V gene are LNHDA and SQIVND (reference sequence). V was trimmed by 5 bases and J by 1 base, leaving 13 bases between them. CDR3 bases: TGTGCCAGTAGTCCCCGAGACAAGGGCACAGATACGCAGTATTTT. Its translation is CASSPRDKGTDTQYF.

This clone was observed a single time. The CDR3 sequence is CASNTDNTGELFF. CDR3 nucleotide sequence: TGTGCCAGCAACACGGACAACACCGGGGAGCTGTTTTTT. V usage is TRBV2 and J usage is TRBJ2-2; no reliable D call. The V gene lost 7 bases and the J gene lost 2 bases, with 8 bases spanning the gap. There are 13 residues in the CDR3. Per the germline V gene, CDR1 is SNHLY and CDR2 is FYNNEI.

This chain connects TRBV19 to TRBJ1-6; perhaps TRBD1 as D (5 bases). V dropped 1 base and J dropped 8 bases, with 9 bases sitting between them. The germline V gene has CDR1 LNHDA and CDR2 SQIVND (reference sequence). This CDR3 region has 14 residues. For the CDR3, the DNA is TGTGCCAGTAGTATAGGGGGGGTTTATTCACCCCTCCACTTT. This encodes CASSIGGVYSPLHF. The variable domain in full, with the rest retrieved from reference TRBV19 and TRBJ1-6, is DGGITQSPKYLFRKEGQNVTLSCEQNLNHDAMYWYRQDPGQGLRLIYYSQIVNDFQKGDIAEGYSVSREKKESFPLTVTSAQKNPTAFYLCASSIGGVYSPLHFGNGTRLTVT.

This rearrangement joins TRBV2 to TRBJ2-3; TRBD2 might be the D (6 bases). With 4 bases removed from V and 4 bases from J, the gap between germline ends came to 12 bases. Germline V CDR1 and CDR2: SNHLY, FYNNEI. The CDR3 length is 14 residues. The CDR3 DNA follows: TGTGCCAGCAGTGGGAGGGTGACATCAGATACGCAGTATTTT. This translates into CASSGRVTSDTQYF.

The genes are TRBV5-5 and TRBJ2-4; 11 bases are shared with TRBD2. V trimming: 4 bases; J trimming: 2 bases; junction bases outside the gene matches: 5. This CDR3 contains 16 residues. The germline V gene encodes CDR1 SGHKS and CDR2 YYEKEE (reference sequence). The chain's CDR3 is CASSATSGGTKNIQYF. In nucleotides, the CDR3 is TGTGCCAGCAGCGCCACTAGCGGGGGTACCAAAAACATTCAGTACTTC.

V usage is TRBV9 and J usage is TRBJ1-1, with D maybe TRBD1 (6 bases). The CDR3 runs to 14 residues. V lost 4 bases to trimming and J lost 3 bases, with 13 bases between them. Germline loops: CDR1 SGDLS, CDR2 YYNGEE. The CDR3 reads CASSPGVGYTEAFF. DNA for the CDR3: TGTGCCAGCAGCCCAGGGGTAGGGTACACTGAAGCTTTCTTT.

The rearrangement uses TRBV5-1 and TRBJ1-3, with D possibly being TRBD1 (5 bases). Germline V gene lookup returns CDR1 SGHRS and CDR2 YFSETQ. V lost 4 bases, J lost 0 bases, and 14 bases lay in between. The CDR3 length is 16 residues. The CDR3 sequence is CASSQGAGISGNTIYF. CDR3 DNA sequence: TGCGCCAGCAGCCAAGGGGCCGGTATCTCTGGAAACACCATATATTTT.

V gene TRBV4-2 combines with J gene TRBJ2-3; 16 bases are shared with TRBD2. Germline assignment: CDR1 LGHNA and CDR2 YNFKEQ. The J segment lost 5 bases and the V segment lost 2 bases, leaving 7 bases of the junction unmatched. This CDR3 is 18 amino acids long. The CDR3 spells CASSQSGLAGGPGDTQYF. CDR3 coding DNA: TGTGCCAGCAGCCAATCGGGACTAGCGGGGGGGCCGGGAGATACGCAGTATTTT.